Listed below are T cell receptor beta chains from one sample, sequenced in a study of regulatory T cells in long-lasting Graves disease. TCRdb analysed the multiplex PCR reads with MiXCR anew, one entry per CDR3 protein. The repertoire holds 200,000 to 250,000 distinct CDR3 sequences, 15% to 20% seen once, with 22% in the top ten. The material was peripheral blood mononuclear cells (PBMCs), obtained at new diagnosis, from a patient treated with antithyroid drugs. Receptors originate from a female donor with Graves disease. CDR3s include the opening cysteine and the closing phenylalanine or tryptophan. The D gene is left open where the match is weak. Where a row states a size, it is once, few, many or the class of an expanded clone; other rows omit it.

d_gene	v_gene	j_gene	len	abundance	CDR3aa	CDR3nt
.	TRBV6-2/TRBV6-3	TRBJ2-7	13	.	CASGYRESYEQYF	TGTGCCAGCGGGTACAGGGAGTCCTACGAGCAGTACTTC
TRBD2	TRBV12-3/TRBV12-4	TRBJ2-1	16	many	CASSGSGTSGRGEQFF	TGTGCCAGCAGCGGATCCGGGACTAGCGGGAGGGGGGAGCAGTTCTTC
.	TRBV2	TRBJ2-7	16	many	CASSDGGFTGTYEQYF	TGTGCCAGCAGTGACGGGGGTTTTACAGGGACCTACGAGCAGTACTTC
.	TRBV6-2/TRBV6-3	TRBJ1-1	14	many	CASRLSLGSTEAFF	TGTGCCAGCCGTCTATCCCTGGGAAGCACTGAAGCTTTCTTT
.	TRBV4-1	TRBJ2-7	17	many	CASSQENDGRGAYEQYF	TGCGCCAGCAGCCAAGAGAATGACGGGAGAGGTGCCTACGAGCAGTACTTC
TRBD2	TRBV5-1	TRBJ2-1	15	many	CASSLLAGSYNEQFF	TGCGCCAGCAGCTTACTAGCGGGATCCTACAATGAGCAGTTCTTC
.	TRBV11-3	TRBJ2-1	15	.	CASSLDLGRANEQFF	TGTGCCAGCAGCTTAGATCTGGGCAGGGCCAATGAGCAGTTCTTC
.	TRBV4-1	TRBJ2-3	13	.	CASSRTYTDTQYF	TGCGCCAGCAGTCGGACTTACACAGATACGCAGTATTTT
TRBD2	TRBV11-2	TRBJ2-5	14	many	CASSLASGEETQYF	TGTGCCAGCAGCTTAGCTAGCGGCGAAGAGACCCAGTACTTC
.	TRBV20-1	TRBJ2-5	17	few	CSGTDFGRSAGKETQYF	TGCAGTGGAACGGACTTTGGGCGCAGCGCGGGAAAAGAGACCCAGTACTTC
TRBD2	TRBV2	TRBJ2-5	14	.	CASRGTSGRETQYF	TGTGCCAGCAGGGGGACTAGCGGGAGGGAGACCCAGTACTTC
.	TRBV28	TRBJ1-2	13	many	CASSYTSNYGYTF	TGTGCCAGCAGCTACACCTCTAACTATGGCTACACCTTC
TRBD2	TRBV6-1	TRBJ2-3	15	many	CASTRLAELTDTQYF	TGTGCCAGCACCCGACTAGCGGAGCTCACAGATACGCAGTATTTT
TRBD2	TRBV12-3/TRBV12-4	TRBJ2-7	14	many	CASREREGSYEQYF	TGTGCCAGCAGGGAGCGGGAGGGTTCCTACGAGCAGTACTTC
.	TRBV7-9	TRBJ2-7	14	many	CASSFSAVSYEQYF	TGTGCCAGCAGCTTTTCTGCGGTCTCCTACGAGCAGTACTTC
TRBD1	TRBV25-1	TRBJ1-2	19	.	CASSGTPGTGGTDVYGYTF	TGTGCCAGCAGTGGGACCCCAGGGACAGGGGGTACGGATGTCTATGGCTACACCTTC